Shown below are 19 T cell receptor beta chains from a single sample sequenced in a study of T cell clonality in common variable immunodeficiency. Some clones are missing from TCRdb's copy, which holds only in-frame ones; the method was immunoSEQ multiplex PCR. The sample holds tens of thousands of clones, and no clone turns up only once. Sequencing input: peripheral blood mononuclear cells. These receptors were obtained from a person between 18 and 75 years old in good health.

This clone was detected many times. The observed sequence ends 3 residues before the CDR3 terminus, with the missing tail filled in from the germline J gene. V and J are TRBV5-5 and TRBJ1-2, with D perhaps TRBD1 (6 bases). The V end was cut by 8 bases, the J end by 6 bases, with 17 bases between. CDR1 and CDR2 from the germline V gene are SGHKS and YYEKEE (reference sequence). This CDR3 is built from 13 residues. The CDR3 DNA, read in part, is TGTGCCAGAGGGGGACCGCGCGGAAATGGC. This codes for CARGGPRGNG. The full-length CDR3 reads as CARGGPRGNGYTF.

Comment on this clone: The CDR3 is cut off 3 residues early in the read; its end comes from the germline J gene. The chain uses TRBV11-1 and TRBJ2-7, with no clear D. Germline V CDR1 and CDR2: SGHAT, FQDESV (reference sequence). The V end lost 1 base, the J end lost 3 bases, and 7 bases lay between the germline ends. This CDR3 is built from 13 residues. CDR3 amino acids: CASSLGYSYEQYF. The sequenced part of the CDR3 DNA is TGTGCCAGCAGCTTAGGATACAGCTACGAG.

In its sample, this clone was seen a few times. The read falls 3 residues short of the CDR3 end, and the missing part is taken from the germline J gene. The rearrangement uses TRBV11-2 and TRBJ1-4, with D perhaps TRBD1 (5 bases). V was shortened by 5 bases and J by 8 bases, with 15 bases between the two germline ends. There are 14 residues in the CDR3. Germline V CDR1 and CDR2: SGHAT, FQNNGV. The CDR3 loop is CASSNYRTREKLFF. CDR3 bases read: TGTGCCAGCAGCAACTACAGGACACGGGAAAAA. Filled out from reference TRBV11-2 and TRBJ1-4, the complete variable domain reads EAGVAQSPRYKIIEKRQSVAFWCNPISGHATLYWYQQILGQGPKLLIQFQNNGVVDDSQLPKDRFSAERLKGVDSTLKIQPAKLEDSAVYLCASSNYRTREKLFFGSGTQLSVL.

In its sample, this clone was seen a few times. A much larger clone lies a single base off, so this may be a read error. With the read ending 3 residues before the CDR3 end, the germline J gene is used to fill in that end. Other DNA sequences in this specimen translate into the identical CDR3. The chain has TRBV5-1 and TRBJ1-3, with D perhaps matching TRBD1 (6 bases). This CDR3 has 18 amino acids. Germline V gene sequence: CDR1 SGHRS, CDR2 YFSETQ. The CDR3 protein is CASSLEQGFGSSGNTIYF. The sequenced part of the CDR3 DNA is TGCGCCAGCAGCTTGGAGCAGGGGTTTGGTAGCTCTGGAAACACG.

A note on this clone: The read terminates 3 residues ahead of where the CDR3 ends, so the germline J gene completes it. The rearrangement links TRBV7-9 to TRBJ1-1; 11 nucleotides line up with TRBD1. The V gene end was trimmed by 6 bases and the J gene end by 5 bases; junction bases not matched to a gene: 5. The V gene's germline CDR1 is SEHNR and CDR2 FQNEAQ (reference sequence). The CDR3 is made up of 14 amino acids. The CDR3 reads CASSPRDRGTEAFF. The sequenced part of the CDR3 DNA is TGTGCCAGCAGTCCTAGGGACAGGGGGACTGAA.

The table lists this clone with many counts. The read ends 3 residues before the CDR3 terminus; that terminus is restored from the germline J gene. This sequence joins TRBV10-3 and TRBJ2-3; D possibly corresponds to TRBD2 (6 bases). The V end was cut by 4 bases, the J end by 1 base, with 12 bases between. Germline V gene sequence: CDR1 ENHRY, CDR2 SYGVKD. The CDR3 loop spans 15 amino acids. CDR3 loop: CAISAGGTGTDTQYF. The part of the CDR3 DNA that was read is TGTGCCATCAGTGCCGGGGGAACCGGCACAGATACG.

This clone was observed many times. The read stops 3 residues short of the end of the CDR3; the missing end is completed from the germline J gene. The chain recombines TRBV20-1 with TRBJ1-2, with D possibly TRBD1 on 5 matching bases. Per germline, CDR1 DFQATT and CDR2 SNEGSKA (reference sequence). This CDR3 has 13 amino acids. The ends were cut back, 2 bases at V and 7 bases at J, with 14 bases in the middle. Incomplete CDR3 DNA: TGCAGTGCTAGACAGGGAGGGAGCTTTGGC. Protein product: CSARQGGSFG. The complete CDR3 sequence is CSARQGGSFGYTF.

This clone was counted at least ten times. The read halts 3 residues ahead of the CDR3 end, with the missing end drawn from the germline J gene. The rearrangement uses TRBV5-4 and TRBJ2-3; possibly TRBD2 for D (6 bases). Germline V CDR1 and CDR2: SGHNT, YYREEE (reference sequence). Deletions cut 4 bases from V and 6 bases from J, with 15 bases between. The CDR3 spans 14 residues. CDR3 DNA (partial): TGTGCCAGCAGCGGGGGACTCCCCGTGGATACG. Protein sequence: CASSGGLPVDT. The whole CDR3 sequence is CASSGGLPVDTQYF.

In its sample, this clone is medium-sized. The CDR3 goes on 3 residues after the read ends, and that part is filled in from the germline J gene. The chain carries TRBV7-8 and TRBJ1-2; TRBD1 agrees at 8 bases. V was clipped by 0 bases and J by 4 bases; unmatched bases: 1. Germline V gene lookup returns CDR1 SGHVS and CDR2 FQNEAQ. The CDR3 length is 14 residues. Here the CDR3 reads CASSLATGGYGYTF. The covered CDR3 bases are TGTGCCAGCAGCTTAGCTACAGGGGGCTATGGC.

Ten or more counts support this clone. Sequencing ends 3 residues short of the CDR3 end; the germline J gene provides the rest. This rearrangement joins TRBV6-7 to TRBJ2-5, with TRBD2 matching 9 bases. TRBV6-7 counts as an open reading frame of uncertain function. Germline trimming cut 6 bases from V and 2 bases from J; bases unmatched to any gene: 7. CDR3 length equals 15 residues. The CDR3 bases that were read are TGTGCCAGCAGGCAAAGCGGGGGGCTACAAGAGACC. Its translation: CASRQSGGLQET. The whole CDR3 sequence reads CASRQSGGLQETQYF.

Ten or more counts support this clone. The CDR3 extends 3 residues past the end of the read, so its final part is completed from the germline J gene. This chain connects TRBV6-2 or TRBV6-3 to TRBJ1-2, with a possible D match to TRBD1 (5 bases). This CDR3 spans 15 amino acids. CDR1 is MNHEY and CDR2 is SVGEGT in the germline V gene. The CDR3 sequence is CASSYSTSGGYDYTF. The sequenced part of the CDR3 DNA is TGTGCCAGCAGTTACTCGACTAGCGGGGGTTACGAC.

Only a few counts were recorded for this clone. Read sequence stops 3 residues before the CDR3 end, and the germline J gene provides the missing end. The chain recombines TRBV30 with TRBJ1-2; D remains ambiguous. This CDR3 has 14 residues. The germline V gene has CDR1 GTSNPN and CDR2 SVGIG (reference sequence). The CDR3 reads CAWSAPLQYNDYTF. Incomplete CDR3 DNA: TGTGCCTGGAGCGCACCCCTACAGTACAATGAC.

This clone appeared many times. The CDR3 goes on 3 residues after the read ends, and that part is filled in from the germline J gene. The V gene is TRBV18, the J gene TRBJ1-1, with TRBD1 matching 9 bases. The CDR3 is made up of 16 amino acids. V dropped 4 bases and J dropped 0; count of bases not matched to a gene: 6. Germline values: CDR1 KGHSH, CDR2 LQKENI. CDR3 DNA, as far as it was read: TGTGCCAGCTCACAGGGACAGGGTCAAATGAACACTGAA. Protein sequence: CASSQGQGQMNTE. The entire CDR3 reads CASSQGQGQMNTEAFF.

This clone appeared many times. The read terminates 3 residues before the CDR3 end, so the remaining end is supplied by the germline J gene. This chain uses TRBV20-1 with TRBJ2-7; a possible D gene is TRBD1 (5 bases). The CDR3 is 14 amino acids. V dropped 1 base and J dropped 0 bases, with 10 bases sitting between them. Germline V gives CDR1 DFQATT, CDR2 SNEGSKA (reference sequence). The CDR3 is CSARGQGYSYEQYF. The covered CDR3 bases are TGCAGTGCTAGAGGGCAGGGTTACTCCTACGAG.

This clone showed up many times. The read is 3 residues too short to cover the CDR3 end, so that end is filled in from the germline J gene. This chain links TRBV2 with TRBJ1-1, with D possibly matching TRBD1 (5 bases). Trimming removed 1 base at V and 7 bases at J, with 10 bases between. The germline V gene has CDR1 SNHLY and CDR2 FYNNEI. This CDR3 has 13 amino acids. Here the CDR3 reads CASSEVDGGEAFF. CDR3 DNA (partial): TGTGCCAGCAGTGAAGTCGACGGGGGTGAA.

This clone was detected many times. The CDR3 end is not reached by the read, which stops 3 residues before it; the germline J gene fills it in. This chain joins TRBV5-1 and TRBJ2-3; the D is unclear. There are 13 residues in the CDR3. V lost 0 bases to trimming and J lost 3 bases, with 5 bases between them. Per germline, CDR1 SGHRS and CDR2 YFSETQ. The CDR3 loop is CASSLERTDTQYF. Incomplete CDR3 DNA: TGCGCCAGCAGCTTGGAGCGAACAGATACG.

This clone came up many times. The CDR3 is cut off 3 residues early in the read; its end comes from the germline J gene. The J gene is TRBJ2-1, the V gene TRBV20-1, with TRBD2 identical over 11 bases. The trim removed 0 bases at V and 6 bases at J, leaving 7 bases unmatched. The CDR3 totals 16 residues. Germline V gives CDR1 DFQATT, CDR2 SNEGSKA (reference sequence). CDR3 amino acids: CSARDPIAGGRNEQFF. The DNA read from the CDR3 is TGCAGTGCTAGAGACCCGATAGCGGGGGGGCGCAATGAG.

This clone was seen more than once but under ten times. Sequencing ends 3 residues short of the CDR3 end; the germline J gene provides the rest. V gene TRBV7-9 combines with J gene TRBJ1-5; D is unresolved. The CDR3 runs to 14 residues. Trimming took 1 base from V and 4 from J, leaving 8 bases between them. Germline CDR1 SEHNR, CDR2 FQNEAQ (reference sequence). This CDR3 reads CASSLEGLNQPQHF. CDR3 DNA, as far as it was read: TGTGCCAGCAGCTTAGAAGGTTTGAATCAGCCC.

Ten or more counts support this clone. Read data end 3 residues before the CDR3 end; the end is taken from the germline J gene. This chain connects TRBV20-1 to TRBJ1-6, with 9 bases lining up with TRBD1. Germline CDR1 DFQATT, CDR2 SNEGSKA (reference sequence). J gave up 1 base and V 3 bases, and 1 base lay outside the gene matches. This CDR3 is built from 15 residues. The covered CDR3 bases are TGCAGTGCTAGGACAGGGGGGTCCTATAATTCACCC. Protein product: CSARTGGSYNSP. The CDR3 reads in full as CSARTGGSYNSPLHF.